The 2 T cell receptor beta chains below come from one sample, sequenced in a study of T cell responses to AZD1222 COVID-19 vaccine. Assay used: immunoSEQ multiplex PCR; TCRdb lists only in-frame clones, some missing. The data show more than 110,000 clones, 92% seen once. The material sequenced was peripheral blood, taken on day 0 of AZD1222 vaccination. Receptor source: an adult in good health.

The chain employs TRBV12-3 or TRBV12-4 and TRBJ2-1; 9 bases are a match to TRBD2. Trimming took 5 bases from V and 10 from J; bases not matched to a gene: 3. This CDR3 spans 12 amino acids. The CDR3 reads CASSTGTSEQFF. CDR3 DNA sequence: TGTGCCAGCAGTACCGGGACTAGCGAGCAGTTCTTC.

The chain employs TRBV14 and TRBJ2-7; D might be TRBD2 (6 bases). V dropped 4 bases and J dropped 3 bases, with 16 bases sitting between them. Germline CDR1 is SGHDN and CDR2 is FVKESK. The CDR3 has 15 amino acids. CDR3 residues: CASSPHTPGDYEQYF. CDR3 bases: TGTGCCAGCAGCCCCCATACCCCGGGGGACTACGAGCAGTACTTC.